These 17 T cell receptor beta chains were all obtained from the same sample, sequenced in a study of blood T cell repertoires in COVID-19. The assay was immunoSEQ multiplex PCR, and TCRdb's table has in-frame clones only and misses some. The table includes approximately 250,000 clones, around 84% detected once. Source material: peripheral blood. All receptors derive from a woman between 35 and 50 years old who had recovered from COVID-19.

This clone has more than one count but fewer than ten. The sample has other DNA sequences that encode this CDR3 too. V usage is TRBV3-1 (or the pseudogene TRBV3-2) and J usage is TRBJ1-1; no reliable D call. Looked up from germline, CDR1 is LGHDT and CDR2 is YNNKEL (reference sequence). The V gene lost 0 bases and the J gene lost 8 bases, with 10 bases spanning the gap. CDR3 size: 13 residues. CDR3 DNA: TGTGCCAGCAGCCAAGACCTAGGAGGGGAAGCTTTCTTT. Translating it yields CASSQDLGGEAFF.

The chain combines TRBV6-2 or TRBV6-3 with TRBJ2-7; no definite D call. Between the trimmed V and J ends, which lost 5 bases and 3 bases, there was a span of 8 bases. This CDR3 spans 12 amino acids. From germline, CDR1 is MNHEY and CDR2 SVGEGT. CDR3 in amino acids: CASSRGDYEQYF. The CDR3 nucleotides read TGTGCCAGCAGTCGCGGAGACTACGAGCAGTACTTC.

V is TRBV11-3 and J is TRBJ1-1; a possible D gene is TRBD1 (5 bases). CDR3 length: 14 residues. Per germline, CDR1 SGHNT and CDR2 YENEEA. V was cut by 3 bases and J by 0 bases, with 8 bases left in between. CDR3 region: CASSLTALNTEAFF. The CDR3 DNA reads as TGTGCCAGCAGCTTGACAGCCTTGAACACTGAAGCTTTCTTT.

V and J are TRBV29-1 and TRBJ1-1, with D hard to call. V gave up 5 bases and J gave up 2 bases, with 6 bases separating them. Germline CDR1 and CDR2: SQVTM and ANQGSEA. CDR3 size: 11 residues. The chain's CDR3 is CSVSENTEAFF. The CDR3 DNA reads TGCAGCGTTTCAGAAAACACTGAAGCTTTCTTT.

This chain uses TRBV18 with TRBJ2-1; no firm D call. CDR3 length: 14 residues. V was pared by 3 bases and J by 7 bases, with 13 bases between. CDR1 is KGHSH, CDR2 LQKENI, per germline. CDR3 in DNA: TGTGCCAGCTCACCCCTTTCCGACGGGAATGAGCAGTTCTTC. This encodes CASSPLSDGNEQFF.

This clone came up once. CDR3 bases: TGTGCCATCAGGCGGGGTAACAATGAGCAGTTCTTC. Translation: CAIRRGNNEQFF. This rearrangement joins TRBV10-3 to TRBJ2-1, with a possible D match to TRBD2 (6 bases). V gave up 6 bases and J gave up 5 bases, with 8 bases separating them. Germline V lookup: CDR1 ENHRY, CDR2 SYGVKD. The CDR3 contains 12 residues.

This clone was observed a few times. The chain recombines TRBV3-1 (or the pseudogene TRBV3-2) with TRBJ1-6; 9 bases fit TRBD1. Germline CDR1 LGHDT, CDR2 YNNKEL (reference sequence). The CDR3 runs to 14 residues. V shed 6 bases, J shed 5 bases, and the junction held 2 bases outside the gene matches. CDR3 in amino acids: CASRGDRDNSPLHF. CDR3 coding DNA: TGTGCCAGCAGGGGGGACAGGGATAATTCACCCCTCCACTTT.

The V and J genes are TRBV7-2 and TRBJ2-1; TRBD1 is a possible D gene (5 bases). CDR1 is SGHTA, CDR2 FQGNSA, per germline. The CDR3 spans 13 residues. V lost 4 bases to trimming and J lost 6 bases, with 10 bases between them. The CDR3 loop is CASSSDSSNEQFF. In DNA, the CDR3 is TGTGCCAGCAGCTCCGACAGCTCCAATGAGCAGTTCTTC.

The CDR3 region is CASSIGEGWTSYNEQFF. CDR3 sequence (DNA): TGTGCCAGTAGTATAGGTGAAGGGTGGACTTCCTACAATGAGCAGTTCTTC. The rearrangement links TRBV19 to TRBJ2-1; TRBD2 might be the D (5 bases). Trimming removed 1 base from V and 1 base from J, with 14 bases in between. The CDR3 is made up of 17 amino acids. The V gene's germline CDR1 is LNHDA and CDR2 SQIVND (reference sequence).

The chain uses TRBV18 and TRBJ1-3; no reliable D call. The CDR3 spans 16 residues. Germline V CDR1 and CDR2: KGHSH, LQKENI. V lost 3 bases and J lost 0, with 12 bases in between. CDR3 amino acids: CASSPFTGSSGNTIYF. The CDR3 nucleotides are TGTGCCAGCTCACCTTTTACGGGTTCCTCTGGAAACACCATATATTTT.

The chain employs TRBV11-2 and TRBJ2-7, with 7 bases lining up with TRBD1. The germline CDR1 and CDR2 sequences are SGHAT and FQNNGV. The V gene end was trimmed by 11 bases and the J gene end by 0 bases; junction bases not matched to a gene: 7. The CDR3 length is 13 residues. Here the CDR3 reads CASLGDSSYEQYF. CDR3 bases: TGTGCCTCTCTGGGGGACAGCTCCTACGAGCAGTACTTC.

In this sample, this clone turned up once. The chain employs TRBV2 and TRBJ2-5; D remains ambiguous. The CDR3 runs 13 residues. Germline lookup yields CDR1 SNHLY and CDR2 FYNNEI. Trimming cost V 4 bases and J 2 bases, with 8 bases left between them. Here the CDR3 DNA reads TGTGCCAGCAGTGGCGAATTACAAGAGACCCAGTACTTC. Its translation: CASSGELQETQYF.

The rearrangement joins TRBV29-1 to TRBJ2-2, with TRBD2 matching over 7 bases. The V gene's germline CDR1 is SQVTM and CDR2 ANQGSEA. Losses at the gene ends were 6 bases for V and 3 bases for J; bases not matched to a gene: 13. This CDR3 comprises 16 residues. CDR3 protein: CSVSNRDYWDTGELFF. The DNA of the CDR3 is TGCAGCGTCTCGAACCGGGACTATTGGGACACCGGGGAGCTGTTTTTT.

The rearrangement joins TRBV6-5 to TRBJ1-2; D unresolved. The CDR3 has 12 residues. Trimming cost V 7 bases and J 1 base, with 7 bases left between them. The germline V gene encodes CDR1 MNHEY and CDR2 SVGAGI. CDR3: CASMGDNYGYTF. The CDR3 region has the DNA TGTGCCAGCATGGGAGATAACTATGGCTACACCTTC.

V gene TRBV6-5 combines with J gene TRBJ1-6, with a weak D call TRBD1 (5 bases). Trimming left V 8 bases short and J 7 bases short, with 12 bases between. This CDR3 spans 13 amino acids. Germline CDR1 is MNHEY and CDR2 is SVGAGI. The CDR3 here is CASGDRPNSPLHF. DNA for the CDR3: TGTGCCAGCGGCGACAGACCCAATTCACCCCTCCACTTT.

This chain connects TRBV9 to TRBJ1-3; no reliable D call. This CDR3 region has 16 residues. The germline gives CDR1 SGDLS, CDR2 YYNGEE. Trimming left V 0 bases short and J 0 bases short, with 10 bases between. CDR3 nucleotide sequence: TGTGCCAGCAGCGTAGGAACAACCACCTCTGGAAACACCATATATTTT. As protein: CASSVGTTTSGNTIYF.

V and J are TRBV3-1 (or the pseudogene TRBV3-2) and TRBJ1-1; perhaps TRBD1 as D (6 bases). Germline values: CDR1 LGHDT, CDR2 YNNKEL (reference sequence). V lost 3 bases to trimming and J lost 11 bases, with 19 bases between them. The CDR3 is made up of 14 amino acids. CDR3: CASSHDSLGGYAFF. The CDR3 bases are TGTGCCAGCAGCCATGACAGTCTAGGGGGTTACGCTTTCTTT.